One and the same sample provided the 27 T cell receptor beta chains below, sequenced in a study of cytomegalovirus exposure and HLA in healthy donors. PCR amplification relied on 60 Vbeta primers (plus 13 Jbeta primers). Some clones are missing from TCRdb's copy, which holds only in-frame ones; the method was immunoSEQ multiplex PCR. The sample has about 160,000 clones, around 74% seen once. Sequenced material: PBMCs. The receptors here all came from a female donor in good health and CMV-seronegative.

The J gene is TRBJ1-3, the V gene TRBV7-2, with D uncertain. Trimming removed 4 bases from V and 2 bases from J, with 21 bases in between. CDR1 and CDR2 (germline): SGHTA, FQGNSA. The CDR3 covers 18 residues. CDR3 nucleotides: TGTGCCAGCAGCTCCTCCGGGGATACTCTATTCCCTGGAAACACCATATATTTT. Protein: CASSSSGDTLFPGNTIYF.

J is TRBJ2-2 and V is TRBV18, with 12 nucleotides matching TRBD2. This CDR3 has 16 residues. Per the germline V gene, CDR1 is KGHSH and CDR2 is LQKENI. The V and J ends lost 3 bases and 6 bases, in that order; junction bases with no gene match: 5. The CDR3 loop is CASSPSSGRAAGELFF. For the CDR3, the DNA is TGTGCCAGCTCACCCTCTAGCGGGAGGGCCGCCGGGGAGCTGTTTTTT.

This chain connects TRBV6-5 to TRBJ2-7, with TRBD1 as a possible D gene (6 bases). The CDR3 is made up of 12 amino acids. The germline gives CDR1 MNHEY, CDR2 SVGAGI. The ends were cut back, 6 bases at V and 3 bases at J, with 9 bases in the middle. The CDR3 DNA sequence: TGTGCCAGCAGATCGGACAGCTACGAGCAGTACTTC. It is translated as CASRSDSYEQYF.

V is TRBV11-2 and J is TRBJ1-6; D is uncertain. The CDR3 sequence is 14 residues long. CDR1 and CDR2 from the germline V gene are SGHAT and FQNNGV. Trimming shortened V by 1 base and J by 10 bases, and 11 bases separated the two germline ends. CDR3 sequence reads: CASSLGTVGSPLHF. CDR3 DNA: TGTGCCAGCAGCTTAGGGACTGTTGGATCACCCCTCCACTTT. The full variable domain, in which reference TRBV11-2 and TRBJ1-6 provide the parts outside the CDR3, is EAGVAQSPRYKIIEKRQSVAFWCNPISGHATLYWYQQILGQGPKLLIQFQNNGVVDDSQLPKDRFSAERLKGVDSTLKIQPAKLEDSAVYLCASSLGTVGSPLHFGNGTRLTVT.

This chain links TRBV10-3 with TRBJ1-1; 8 bases map to TRBD1. Germline-derived CDR1 and CDR2 are ENHRY and SYGVKD. The CDR3 has 15 amino acids. The V segment lost 4 bases and the J segment 4 bases; nucleotides outside the gene matches: 8. The CDR3 loop reads CAISGTGKALTEAFF. The DNA of the CDR3 is TGTGCCATCAGTGGGACAGGGAAGGCCCTCACTGAAGCTTTCTTT.

V is TRBV6-5 and J is TRBJ1-1; TRBD1 aligns across 8 bases. Per germline, CDR1 MNHEY and CDR2 SVGAGI. CDR3 size: 13 residues. V gave up 4 bases and J gave up 10 bases; unmatched junction bases: 8. The CDR3 is CASSSPGTGRAFF. CDR3 nucleotide sequence: TGTGCCAGCAGTTCACCCGGGACAGGTCGAGCTTTCTTT.

This rearrangement joins TRBV18 to TRBJ2-3; TRBD2 matches 7 bases. The CDR3 extends over 16 amino acids. Looked up from germline, CDR1 is KGHSH and CDR2 is LQKENI. Trimming removed 1 base from V and 3 bases from J; junction bases left unmatched: 7. CDR3 DNA sequence: TGTGCCAGCTCACCACTGTCTAGCGGAGCGACAGATACGCAGTATTTT. This codes for CASSPLSSGATDTQYF.

The gene calls are TRBV6-1 and TRBJ1-1; 8 nucleotides line up with TRBD1. Germline assignment: CDR1 MNHNS and CDR2 SASEGT. The CDR3 has 14 amino acids. V shed 3 bases and J 6 bases; nucleotides not matched to a gene: 6. CDR3 sequence: CASSEGRGRAEAFF. CDR3 sequence (DNA): TGTGCCAGCAGTGAGGGCAGGGGGCGGGCTGAAGCTTTCTTT.

The chain has TRBV30 and TRBJ2-3; 12 bases match TRBD2. CDR3 length: 15 amino acids. V lost 2 bases, J lost 7 bases, and 7 bases stayed unmatched. Germline values: CDR1 GTSNPN, CDR2 SVGIG (reference sequence). The DNA for the CDR3 is TGTGCCTGGAGTCCGGCTAGCGGGAGGGCAAATACGCAGTATTTT. The encoded protein is CAWSPASGRANTQYF.

This clone was observed a single time. The chain carries TRBV13 and TRBJ2-7; 7 bases fit TRBD1. The CDR3 consists of 15 residues. J was trimmed by 4 bases and V by 2 bases; bases with no gene match: 8. The germline V gene has CDR1 PRHDT and CDR2 FYEKMQ (reference sequence). The CDR3 DNA follows: TGTGCCAGCAGCTTATTGTACAGGGGTTCTTACGAGCAGTACTTC. Amino acid sequence: CASSLLYRGSYEQYF.

The genes are TRBV5-4 and TRBJ1-1; D is unclear. Germline lookup yields CDR1 SGHNT and CDR2 YYREEE (reference sequence). The CDR3 contains 11 residues. The V and J ends lost 4 bases and 4 bases respectively, with 5 bases between them. CDR3 nucleotides: TGTGCCAGCAGCCGGGGCACTGAAGCTTTCTTT. Protein product: CASSRGTEAFF.

The chain carries TRBV4-1 and TRBJ2-5; no firm D call. Trimming stripped 1 base from V and 3 bases from J, with 12 bases between. The germline CDR1 and CDR2 sequences are MGHRA and YSYEKL. This CDR3 has 15 amino acids. CDR3 nucleotides: TGCGCCAGCAGCCAAGGAGACTGGGTCAAAGAGACCCAGTACTTC. Translated: CASSQGDWVKETQYF.

V is TRBV5-4 and J is TRBJ2-1, with 11 bases lining up with TRBD2. Per germline, CDR1 SGHNT and CDR2 YYREEE (reference sequence). This CDR3 comprises 18 residues. V was clipped by 4 bases and J by 8 bases; unmatched bases: 17. CDR3 bases: TGTGCCAGCAGCGCGTCACCCCTGGCTAGCGGGAGGTTGGATGAGCAGTTCTTC. Translated: CASSASPLASGRLDEQFF.

The chain employs TRBV4-1 and TRBJ1-2; D might be TRBD1 (5 bases). Germline assignment: CDR1 MGHRA and CDR2 YSYEKL. Trimming took off 0 bases at V and 2 bases at J, with 28 bases between the two ends. This CDR3 has 21 amino acids. CDR3 DNA sequence: TGCGCCAGCAGCCAAGAGCGCCGGGAGGGGTCAGTATGGGTTCCGAACTATGGCTACACCTTC. Its translation is CASSQERREGSVWVPNYGYTF.

The chain uses TRBV7-8 and TRBJ1-2, with no clear D. V was cut by 1 base and J by 1 base, with 13 bases left in between. CDR1 is SGHVS, CDR2 FQNEAQ, per germline. The CDR3 loop spans 16 amino acids. Here the CDR3 reads CASSLGGQTINYGYTF. CDR3 in DNA: TGTGCCAGCAGCTTAGGAGGGCAGACGATTAACTATGGCTACACCTTC.

This chain's CDR3 is CSVGGPGSSYNEQFF. In nucleotides, the CDR3 is TGCAGCGTTGGGGGCCCTGGCAGCTCCTACAATGAGCAGTTCTTC. V gene TRBV29-1 combines with J gene TRBJ2-1, with a weak D call TRBD1 (5 bases). The V end was cut by 4 bases, the J end by 0 bases, with 13 bases between. Germline V gene lookup returns CDR1 SQVTM and CDR2 ANQGSEA. The CDR3 length is 15 residues.

The chain carries TRBV30 and TRBJ1-4; 8 bases fit TRBD1. This CDR3 contains 15 residues. The junction had 7 bases not matched to a gene; V was cut back by 4 bases and J by 3 bases. Germline V gives CDR1 GTSNPN, CDR2 SVGIG (reference sequence). CDR3 sequence reads: CAWTSGQGPNEKLFF. In DNA, the CDR3 is TGTGCCTGGACATCAGGACAGGGTCCTAATGAAAAACTGTTTTTT.

The table lists this clone with a count of one. J is TRBJ2-3 and V is TRBV30; TRBD2 might be the D (6 bases). From germline, CDR1 is GTSNPN and CDR2 SVGIG (reference sequence). The CDR3 spans 13 residues. V lost 8 bases and J 7 bases, leaving 19 bases between the germline ends. CDR3 in amino acids: CAARRDPTNTQYF. The CDR3 DNA is TGTGCCGCCAGGCGGGACCCCACGAATACGCAGTATTTT.

This clone has only a few counts. This chain connects TRBV5-4 to TRBJ2-7; D is uncertain. Trimming removed 3 bases from V and 3 bases from J, with 10 bases in between. Germline values: CDR1 SGHNT, CDR2 YYREEE (reference sequence). CDR3 size: 13 residues. Written as DNA, the CDR3 is TGTGCCAGCAGCTCCCCTGGCGGCTACGAGCAGTACTTC. Translated: CASSSPGGYEQYF.

The genes are TRBV10-3 and TRBJ2-3; D uncertain. The CDR3 contains 14 residues. The germline CDR1 and CDR2 sequences are ENHRY and SYGVKD. Deletions cut 8 bases from V and 3 bases from J, with 15 bases between. CDR3 residues: CAIGASSRTDTQYF. The CDR3 DNA is TGTGCCATCGGCGCGAGTAGCCGGACAGATACGCAGTATTTT.

The CDR3 coding sequence is TGTGCCAGCAGGGGGACATACATTGAAGCTTTCTTT. Translated, it gives CASRGTYIEAFF. This chain joins TRBV2 and TRBJ1-1; D is possibly TRBD1 (6 bases). Looked up from germline, CDR1 is SNHLY and CDR2 is FYNNEI. Trimming took 6 bases from V and 7 from J, leaving 12 bases between them. The CDR3 totals 12 residues.

This clone was seen once. The gene calls are TRBV5-1 and TRBJ1-5; D uncertain. There are 15 residues in the CDR3. Trimming cost V 4 bases and J 5 bases, with 16 bases left between them. Germline assignment: CDR1 SGHRS and CDR2 YFSETQ. The CDR3 nucleotides are TGCGCCAGCAGCCTTAACTTCGGCGGGGATCAGCCCCAGCATTTT. Translating it yields CASSLNFGGDQPQHF.

This clone was observed a few times. The chain joins TRBV6-5 to TRBJ2-7, with 9 bases identical to TRBD1. CDR1 and CDR2 from the germline V gene are MNHEY and SVGAGI. The junction had 7 bases not matched to a gene; V was cut back by 4 bases and J by 9 bases. The CDR3 runs 13 residues. CDR3 amino acids: CASSSDRGMGQYF. The DNA of the CDR3 is TGTGCCAGCAGTTCGGACAGGGGAATGGGGCAGTACTTC.

The chain carries TRBV6-6 and TRBJ1-6; D is undetermined. V was shortened by 4 bases and J by 1 base, with 8 bases between the two germline ends. This CDR3 has 15 amino acids. Per the germline V gene, CDR1 is MNHNY and CDR2 is SVGAGI (reference sequence). CDR3 residues: CASSSPGSYNSPLHF. CDR3 nucleotides: TGTGCCAGCAGTTCCCCAGGATCCTATAATTCACCCCTCCACTTT.

The chain has TRBV6-1 and TRBJ2-5; 8 positions agree with TRBD2. Looked up from germline, CDR1 is MNHNS and CDR2 is SASEGT. The CDR3 consists of 17 residues. Trimming took 1 base from V and 5 from J; bases not matched to a gene: 12. The CDR3 sequence is CASSEGIGTSHRETQYF. The DNA for the CDR3 is TGTGCCAGCAGTGAAGGGATCGGGACTAGTCATCGTGAGACCCAGTACTTC.

V gene TRBV2 combines with J gene TRBJ1-1; no definite D call. The germline V and J ends were trimmed by 4 bases and 8 bases, with 11 bases remaining between them. Germline CDR1 reads SNHLY; CDR2 reads FYNNEI. The CDR3 runs to 12 residues. The CDR3 nucleotides read TGTGCCAGCAGTGGAGAACTGGAGGAAGCTTTCTTT. It encodes CASSGELEEAFF. Full variable domain (outside the CDR3, taken from reference TRBV2 and TRBJ1-1): EPEVTQTPSHQVTQMGQEVILRCVPISNHLYFYWYRQILGQKVEFLVSFYNNEISEKSEIFDDQFSVERPDGSNFTLKIRSTKLEDSAMYFCASSGELEEAFFGQGTRLTVV.

A word on this clone: The sample carries other DNA sequences with the same CDR3. This chain links TRBV9 with TRBJ2-1; 7 bases are shared with TRBD1. Germline lookup yields CDR1 SGDLS and CDR2 YYNGEE. After removal of 2 bases from V and 4 bases from J, the junction contained 3 bases not matched to a gene. The CDR3 runs 14 residues. CDR3 in DNA: TGTGCCAGCAGCGTTGCGACAGGGTACAATGAGCAGTTCTTC. Translation: CASSVATGYNEQFF.